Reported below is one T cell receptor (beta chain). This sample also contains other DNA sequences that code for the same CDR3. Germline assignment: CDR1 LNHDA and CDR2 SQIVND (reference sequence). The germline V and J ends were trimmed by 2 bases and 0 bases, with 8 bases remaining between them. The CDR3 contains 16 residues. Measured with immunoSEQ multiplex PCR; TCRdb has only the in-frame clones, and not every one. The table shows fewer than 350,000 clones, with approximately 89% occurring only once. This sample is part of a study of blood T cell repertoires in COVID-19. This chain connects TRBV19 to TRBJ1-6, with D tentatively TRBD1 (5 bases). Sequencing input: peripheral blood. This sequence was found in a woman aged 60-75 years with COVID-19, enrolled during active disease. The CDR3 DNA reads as TGTGCCAGTAGTATACAGGGCAGCTCCTATAATTCACCCCTCCACTTT. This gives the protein CASSIQGSSYNSPLHF.